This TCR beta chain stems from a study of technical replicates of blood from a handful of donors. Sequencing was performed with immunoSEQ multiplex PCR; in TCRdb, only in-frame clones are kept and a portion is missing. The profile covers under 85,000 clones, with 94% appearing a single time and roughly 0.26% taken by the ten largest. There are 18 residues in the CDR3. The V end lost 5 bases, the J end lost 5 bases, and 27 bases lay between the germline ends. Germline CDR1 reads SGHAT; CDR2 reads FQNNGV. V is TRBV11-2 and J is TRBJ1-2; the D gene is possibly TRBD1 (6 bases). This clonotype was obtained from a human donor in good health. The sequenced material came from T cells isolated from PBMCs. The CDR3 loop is CASSQRRQNRELDYGYTF. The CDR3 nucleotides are TGTGCCAGCAGCCAGCGGAGGCAAAACAGGGAGCTAGATTATGGCTACACCTTC. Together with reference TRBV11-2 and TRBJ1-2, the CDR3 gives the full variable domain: EAGVAQSPRYKIIEKRQSVAFWCNPISGHATLYWYQQILGQGPKLLIQFQNNGVVDDSQLPKDRFSAERLKGVDSTLKIQPAKLEDSAVYLCASSQRRQNRELDYGYTFGSGTRLTVV.